These T cell receptor beta chains were read from a single sample in a study of post-analysis software for immune sequencing data. TCRdb passed the PCR reads through MiXCR, listing each CDR3 protein once. The sample records about 500,000 distinct CDR3 sequences, 40% to 55% being singletons. The material sequenced was blood. The receptors stem from a girl between 10 and 17 years old with multiple sclerosis. Both conserved end residues are part of each CDR3. D genes are given only for firm matches. For some rows the clone size is stated as once, few or many, or as a class when expanded; others skip it.

>TRBV5-1|16|NA|TRBJ2-1|TRBD1
TGCGCCAGCAACCCATCGGGAACAGGGGGGATAGGTGAGCAGTTCTTC
CASNPSGTGGIGEQFF
>TRBV29-1|15|NA|TRBJ2-1|NA
TGCAGCGCCTCCGAGGGTGGTAGGTCCAAAATCCCGCAGTTCTTC
CSASEGGRSKIPQFF
>TRBV12-3/TRBV12-4|14|few|TRBJ1-1|NA
TGTGCCAGCAGAGTCGGGACACGGGGAACGCGAGCTTTCTTT
CASRVGTRGTRAFF
>TRBV5-1|13|NA|TRBJ2-2|NA
TGCGCCAGCAGCTTGGTCCCTACCGGGGAGCTGTTTTTT
CASSLVPTGELFF
>TRBV9|14|few|TRBJ1-1|NA
TGTGCCAGCAGCCCTAGTGGGGGGGACACTGAAGCTTTCTTT
CASSPSGGDTEAFF
>TRBV20-1|13|NA|TRBJ2-5|NA
TGCAGTGCTAGTGTGGGGTACTTTGAGACCCAGTACTTC
CSASVGYFETQYF
>TRBV10-3|16|NA|TRBJ2-3|NA
TGTGCCATCAGTGAGTCGGGGGCGGGAGCGGCAGATACGCAGTATTTT
CAISESGAGAADTQYF
>TRBV27|14|NA|TRBJ1-1|NA
TGTGCCAGCAGTTTCCCAGGAATGAACACTGAAGCTTTCTTT
CASSFPGMNTEAFF
>TRBV7-9|15|NA|TRBJ1-2|TRBD1
TGTGCCAGCAGCCGGGACCGGGACAGACCATATGGCTACACCTTC
CASSRDRDRPYGYTF
>TRBV7-2|13|many|TRBJ1-5|NA
TGTGCCAGCAGTTTAAGGGGGAATCAGCCCCAGCATTTT
CASSLRGNQPQHF
>TRBV29-1|12|few|TRBJ2-7|NA
TGCAGCGTTGAAGTTCGAGGGTACGAGCAGTACTTC
CSVEVRGYEQYF
>TRBV7-2|14|few|TRBJ2-1|TRBD1
TGTGCCAGCAGCGTGACAGGGAATCACAATGAGCAGTTCTTC
CASSVTGNHNEQFF
>TRBV10-3|14|NA|TRBJ1-2|NA
TGTGCCATCGCGGGGGGAACGGGACCACATGGCTACACCTTC
CAIAGGTGPHGYTF
>TRBV7-3|15|NA|TRBJ2-5|NA
TGTGCCAGCAGCTTATTAGGACAGAACCAAGAGACCCAGTACTTC
CASSLLGQNQETQYF
>TRBV10-3|13|NA|TRBJ1-1|TRBD1
TGTGCCATCACCTCGGGACAGTCCACTGAAGCTTTCTTT
CAITSGQSTEAFF
>TRBV2|16|NA|TRBJ2-7|TRBD2
TGTGCCAGCAGCCCTAGGCGGGCTAGCGGGAAGTACGAGCAGTACTTC
CASSPRRASGKYEQYF
>TRBV6-5|13|few|TRBJ1-1|NA
TGTGCCAGCAGTTACGCGGTGAACACTGAAGCTTTCTTT
CASSYAVNTEAFF
>TRBV18|14|NA|TRBJ2-7|TRBD1
TGTGCCAGCTCACCCGGGGACAGCTACTACGAGCAGTACTTC
CASSPGDSYYEQYF
>TRBV7-6|15|few|TRBJ2-1|TRBD2
TGTGCCAGCAGCACCGGGGGACTAGCGGGAGGTGAGCAGTTCTTC
CASSTGGLAGGEQFF
>TRBV6-2/TRBV6-3|16|NA|TRBJ2-7|TRBD2
TGTGCCAGCATCCGCCGACCGACTAGCGGAACCTACGAGCAGTACTTC
CASIRRPTSGTYEQYF
>TRBV7-3|14|NA|TRBJ1-1|NA
TGTGCCAGCAGCCCGGACGGTGGGAACACTGAAGCTTTCTTT
CASSPDGGNTEAFF
>TRBV11-2|14|few|TRBJ2-7|NA
TGTGCCAGCAGCTTAGATAGGCAGGCGTACGAGCAGTACTTC
CASSLDRQAYEQYF
>TRBV4-1|16|NA|TRBJ2-7|TRBD1
TGCGCCAGCAGCCGTGCCCCGGGACAGAGCTCCTACGAGCAGTACTTC
CASSRAPGQSSYEQYF
>TRBV4-1|17|NA|TRBJ1-2|TRBD1
TGCGCCAGCAGCCAAGTGGGGCGAGGACAGGGAAACTATGGCTACACCTTC
CASSQVGRGQGNYGYTF
>TRBV4-1|14|once|TRBJ2-7|TRBD2
TGCGCCAGCAGCCAAGGTGCGCGGGAGCACGAGCAGTACTTC
CASSQGAREHEQYF
>TRBV6-6|14|NA|TRBJ2-1|NA
TGTGCCAGCAGTTCAAGCGGCCCCTACAATGAGCAGTTCTTC
CASSSSGPYNEQFF
>TRBV10-3|14|many|TRBJ2-7|TRBD1
TGTGCCATCAGTACGACAGGGGACACCTACGAGCAGTACTTC
CAISTTGDTYEQYF
>TRBV5-1|15|few|TRBJ1-2|NA
TGCGCCAGCAGCTTGGATGCAGGGAAGGACTATGGCTACACCTTC
CASSLDAGKDYGYTF
>TRBV5-1|14|NA|TRBJ1-1|TRBD1
TGCGCCAGCAGCATGACAGGGGAAAACACTGAAGCTTTCTTT
CASSMTGENTEAFF
>TRBV6-5|16|NA|TRBJ2-1|TRBD2
TGTGCCAGCAGTCCCCTTTATAGCGGGAGGATCTATGAGCAGTTCTTC
CASSPLYSGRIYEQFF
>TRBV29-1|11|NA|TRBJ1-4|NA
TGCAGCGTTGAGCTTAATGAAAAACTGTTTTTT
CSVELNEKLFF
>TRBV7-2|12|NA|TRBJ2-3|NA
TGTGCCAGCAGCTTACTAGTGGATACGCAGTATTTT
CASSLLVDTQYF
>TRBV27|14|many|TRBJ1-2|TRBD1
TGTGCCAGCAGTTCAGGGGGACAGACCTATGGCTACACCTTC
CASSSGGQTYGYTF
>TRBV5-5|14|many|TRBJ2-7|TRBD1
TGTGCCAGCAGCCTGGGACAGGCCACCTACGAGCAGTACTTC
CASSLGQATYEQYF
>TRBV20-1|15|NA|TRBJ1-6|NA
TGCAGTGCTAGAGAGGACAGCAGCCCCAATTCACCCCTCCACTTT
CSAREDSSPNSPLHF
>TRBV7-9|15|once|TRBJ1-1|TRBD1
TGTGCCAGCAGCTCGCCAGGGGGCGCAGGCACTGAAGCTTTCTTT
CASSSPGGAGTEAFF
>TRBV28|13|NA|TRBJ1-2|NA
TGTGCCAGCAGCCAGGGACTAGACTATGGCTACACCTTC
CASSQGLDYGYTF
>TRBV7-9|15|once|TRBJ2-1|NA
TGTGCCAGCAGCTTAGGACTAGTTTTCTACAATGAGCAGTTCTTC
CASSLGLVFYNEQFF
>TRBV5-1|16|NA|TRBJ2-1|NA
TGCGCCAGCCGCTTGAGGGCGGACCTCTCCTACAATGAGCAGTTCTTC
CASRLRADLSYNEQFF
>TRBV7-9|12|NA|TRBJ2-7|NA
TGTGCCAGCAGCCCCCGGGTGGGCTTAGGGTACTTC
CASSPRVGLGYF
>TRBV12-3/TRBV12-4|13|NA|TRBJ1-2|NA
TGTGCCAGCAGCTCAGACACCGACTATGACTACACCTTC
CASSSDTDYDYTF
>TRBV3-1|13|NA|TRBJ2-7|NA
TGTGCCAGCAGCTCCGGACGAGGGCACGAGCAGTACTTC
CASSSGRGHEQYF
>TRBV4-1|16|NA|TRBJ2-3|TRBD2
TGCGCCAGCAGCCCCACTCTAGCGGGAGTATTGGGTACGCAGTATTTT
CASSPTLAGVLGTQYF
>TRBV11-2|13|NA|TRBJ2-4|NA
TGTGCCAGCAGCCCCATGGACGGAAACATTCAGTACTTC
CASSPMDGNIQYF
>TRBV5-5|15|few|TRBJ1-2|TRBD1
TGTGCCAGCAGCTCACGCCGGGGACAGGGTCATGGCTACACCTTC
CASSSRRGQGHGYTF
>TRBV20-1|15|many|TRBJ2-3|NA
TGCAGTGCTAGCCGACCGCCGGCCAGGGCAGATACGCAGTATTTT
CSASRPPARADTQYF
>TRBV4-3|15|once|TRBJ2-7|TRBD2
TGCGCCAGCAGCCGGGGCGGGAGCTCCTACAATGAGCAGTACTTC
CASSRGGSSYNEQYF
>TRBV28|14|NA|TRBJ2-7|NA
TGTGCCAGCTTCCCCGTGGGACAACACTACGAGCAGTACTTC
CASFPVGQHYEQYF
>TRBV10-3|13|NA|TRBJ2-3|NA
TGTGCCATAGGAGCTGCTAGCACAGATACGCAGTATTTT
CAIGAASTDTQYF
>TRBV9|16|NA|TRBJ2-7|NA
TGTGCCAGCAGCGTGGGATCCCCGAGGCCTGCCTACGAGCAGTACTTC
CASSVGSPRPAYEQYF
>TRBV7-9|15|few|TRBJ2-7|TRBD1
TGTGCCAGCAGCTTAGAGGACAGGGTTCTTAACGAGCAGTACTTC
CASSLEDRVLNEQYF